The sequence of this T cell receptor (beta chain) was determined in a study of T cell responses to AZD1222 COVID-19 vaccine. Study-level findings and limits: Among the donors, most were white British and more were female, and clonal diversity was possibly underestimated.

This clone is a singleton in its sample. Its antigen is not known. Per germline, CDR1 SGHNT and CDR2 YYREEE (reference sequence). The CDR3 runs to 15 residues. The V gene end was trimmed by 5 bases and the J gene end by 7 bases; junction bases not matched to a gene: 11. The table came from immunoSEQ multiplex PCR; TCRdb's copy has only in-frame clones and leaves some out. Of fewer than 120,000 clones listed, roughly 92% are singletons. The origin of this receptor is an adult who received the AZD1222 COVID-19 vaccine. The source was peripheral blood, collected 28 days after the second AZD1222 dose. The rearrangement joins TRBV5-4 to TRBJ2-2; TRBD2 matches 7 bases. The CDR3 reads CASRSGTTTGGELFF. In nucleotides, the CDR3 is TGTGCCAGCAGGTCCGGGACTACTACCGGCGGGGAGCTGTTTTTT.